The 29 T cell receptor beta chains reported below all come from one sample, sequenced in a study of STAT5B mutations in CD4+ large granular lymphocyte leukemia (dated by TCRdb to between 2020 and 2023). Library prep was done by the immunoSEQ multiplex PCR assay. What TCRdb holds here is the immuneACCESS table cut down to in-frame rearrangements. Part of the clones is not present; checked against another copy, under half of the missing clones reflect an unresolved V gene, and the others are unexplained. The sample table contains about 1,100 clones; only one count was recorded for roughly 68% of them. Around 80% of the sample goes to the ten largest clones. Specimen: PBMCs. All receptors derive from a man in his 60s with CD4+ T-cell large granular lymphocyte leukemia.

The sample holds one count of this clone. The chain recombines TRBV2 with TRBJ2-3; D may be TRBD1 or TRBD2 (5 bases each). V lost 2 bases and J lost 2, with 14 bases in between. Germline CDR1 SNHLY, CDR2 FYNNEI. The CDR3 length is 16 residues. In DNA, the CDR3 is TGTGCCAGCAGTGAAAACGCAGGGACCAACACAGATACGCAGTATTTT. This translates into CASSENAGTNTDTQYF. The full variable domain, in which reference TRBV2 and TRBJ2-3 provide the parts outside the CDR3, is EPEVTQTPSHQVTQMGQEVILRCVPISNHLYFYWYRQILGQKVEFLVSFYNNEISEKSEIFDDQFSVERPDGSNFTLKIRSTKLEDSAMYFCASSENAGTNTDTQYFGPGTRLTVL.

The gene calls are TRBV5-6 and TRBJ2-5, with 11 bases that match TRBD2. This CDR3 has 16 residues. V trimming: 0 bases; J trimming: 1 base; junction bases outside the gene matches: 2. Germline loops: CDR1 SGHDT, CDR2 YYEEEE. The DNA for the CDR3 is TGTGCCAGCAGCTTGGGACTAGCGGGGTCCCAAGAGACCCAGTACTTC. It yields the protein CASSLGLAGSQETQYF.

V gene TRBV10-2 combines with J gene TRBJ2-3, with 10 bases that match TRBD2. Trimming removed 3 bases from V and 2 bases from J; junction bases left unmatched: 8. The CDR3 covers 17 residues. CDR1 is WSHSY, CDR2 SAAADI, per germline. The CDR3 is CASSDPLSGGTTDTQYF. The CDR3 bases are TGCGCCAGCAGTGACCCCCTTAGCGGGGGGACCACAGATACGCAGTATTTT.

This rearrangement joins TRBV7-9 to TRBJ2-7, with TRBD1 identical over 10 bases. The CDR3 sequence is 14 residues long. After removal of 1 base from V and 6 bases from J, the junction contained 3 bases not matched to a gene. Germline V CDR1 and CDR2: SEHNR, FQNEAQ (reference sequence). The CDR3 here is CASSLGQGAAEQYF. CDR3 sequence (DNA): TGTGCCAGCAGCTTAGGACAGGGGGCGGCCGAGCAGTACTTC.

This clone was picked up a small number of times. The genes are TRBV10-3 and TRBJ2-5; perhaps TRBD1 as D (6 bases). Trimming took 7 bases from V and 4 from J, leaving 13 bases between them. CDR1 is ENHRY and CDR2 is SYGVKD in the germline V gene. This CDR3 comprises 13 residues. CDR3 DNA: TGTGCCATCAAGCACAGGGTGGGAGAGACCCAGTACTTC. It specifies CAIKHRVGETQYF.

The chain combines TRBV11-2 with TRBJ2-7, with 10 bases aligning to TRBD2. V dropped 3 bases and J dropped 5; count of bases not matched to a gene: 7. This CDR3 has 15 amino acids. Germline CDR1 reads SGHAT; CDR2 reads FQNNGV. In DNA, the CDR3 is TGTGCCAGCAGCTTGGGAGCGGGGGGGCGACACGAGCAGTACTTC. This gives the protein CASSLGAGGRHEQYF.

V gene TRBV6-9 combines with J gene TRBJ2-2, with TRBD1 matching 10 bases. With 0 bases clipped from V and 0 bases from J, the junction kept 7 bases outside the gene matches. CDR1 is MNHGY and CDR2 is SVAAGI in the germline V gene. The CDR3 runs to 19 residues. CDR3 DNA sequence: TGTGCCAGCAGTTATTCCCGACAGGGGGCCTCCTCGAACACCGGGGAGCTGTTTTTT. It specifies CASSYSRQGASSNTGELFF.

The CDR3 spells CASSPRQGGPYEQYF. CDR3 sequence (DNA): TGTGCCAGCAGCCCCCGCCAGGGAGGGCCCTACGAGCAGTACTTC. The V call is TRBV5-6, the J call TRBJ2-7, with 7 bases aligning to TRBD2. Per germline, CDR1 SGHDT and CDR2 YYEEEE. The V gene end was trimmed by 4 bases and the J gene end by 2 bases; junction bases not matched to a gene: 9. This CDR3 comprises 15 residues.

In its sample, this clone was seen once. The CDR3 nucleotides are TGTGCCAGCAGTTACGGTGCAGGTCTATATGGCTACACCTTC. Translating it yields CASSYGAGLYGYTF. The chain uses TRBV6-5 and TRBJ1-2; no firm D call. This CDR3 comprises 14 residues. Between the trimmed V and J ends, which lost 2 bases and 5 bases, there was a span of 12 bases. Germline CDR1 and CDR2: MNHEY and SVGAGI.

The CDR3, as DNA: TGTGCCAGCAGCCCTGGGAACTCTTATGGCTACACCTTC. Translated: CASSPGNSYGYTF. The chain employs TRBV7-9 and TRBJ1-2; no reliable D call. The CDR3 length is 13 residues. V lost 5 bases, J lost 5 bases, and 12 bases lay in between. The V gene's germline CDR1 is SEHNR and CDR2 FQNEAQ (reference sequence).

The CDR3 loop reads CASSLGAGQRSPLHF. CDR3 nucleotide sequence: TGTGCCAGCAGCTTGGGGGCAGGGCAAAGATCACCCCTCCACTTT. The chain joins TRBV5-6 to TRBJ1-6; a weak D match, TRBD1 (5 bases). Looked up from germline, CDR1 is SGHDT and CDR2 is YYEEEE. The CDR3 is 15 amino acids. Trimming took 0 bases from V and 10 from J, leaving 14 bases between them.

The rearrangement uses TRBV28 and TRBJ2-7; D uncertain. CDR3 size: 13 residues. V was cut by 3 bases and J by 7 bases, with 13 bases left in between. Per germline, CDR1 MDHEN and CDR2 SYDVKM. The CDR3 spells CASSFYKGGEQYF. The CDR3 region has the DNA TGTGCCAGCAGTTTTTACAAGGGTGGAGAGCAGTACTTC.

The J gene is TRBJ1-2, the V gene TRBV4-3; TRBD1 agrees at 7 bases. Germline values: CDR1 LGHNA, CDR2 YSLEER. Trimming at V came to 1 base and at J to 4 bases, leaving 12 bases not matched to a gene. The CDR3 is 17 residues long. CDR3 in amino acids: CASSQGITGDPVYGYTF. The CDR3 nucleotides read TGCGCCAGCAGCCAAGGGATTACAGGGGACCCAGTCTATGGCTACACCTTC.

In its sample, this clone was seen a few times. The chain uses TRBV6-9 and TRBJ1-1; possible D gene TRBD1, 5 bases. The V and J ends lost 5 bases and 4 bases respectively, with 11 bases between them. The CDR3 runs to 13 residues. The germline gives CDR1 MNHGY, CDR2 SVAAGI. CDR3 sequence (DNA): TGTGCCAGCAGTGCCCAGGGCTCCACTGAAGCTTTCTTT. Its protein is CASSAQGSTEAFF.

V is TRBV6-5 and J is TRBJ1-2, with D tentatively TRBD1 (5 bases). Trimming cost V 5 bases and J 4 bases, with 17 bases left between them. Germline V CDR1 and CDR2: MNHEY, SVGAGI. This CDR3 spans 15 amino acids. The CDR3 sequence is CASSTPDGDLYGYTF. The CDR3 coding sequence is TGTGCCAGCAGTACGCCGGACGGGGACCTCTATGGCTACACCTTC.

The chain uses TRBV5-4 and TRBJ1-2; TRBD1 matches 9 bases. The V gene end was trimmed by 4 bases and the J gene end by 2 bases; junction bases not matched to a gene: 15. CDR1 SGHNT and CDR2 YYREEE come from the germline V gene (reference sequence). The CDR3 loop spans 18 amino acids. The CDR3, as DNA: TGTGCCAGCAGCCTTCTGTACAGGGGGCACGTTAGCAACTATGGCTACACCTTC. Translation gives CASSLLYRGHVSNYGYTF.

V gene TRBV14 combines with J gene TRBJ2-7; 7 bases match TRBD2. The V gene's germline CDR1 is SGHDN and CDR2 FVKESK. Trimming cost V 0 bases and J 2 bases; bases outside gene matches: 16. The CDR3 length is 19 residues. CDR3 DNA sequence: TGTGCCAGCAGCCAAGATAGAGACCGGTACGGGGGGAAGACCTACGAGCAGTACTTC. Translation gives CASSQDRDRYGGKTYEQYF.

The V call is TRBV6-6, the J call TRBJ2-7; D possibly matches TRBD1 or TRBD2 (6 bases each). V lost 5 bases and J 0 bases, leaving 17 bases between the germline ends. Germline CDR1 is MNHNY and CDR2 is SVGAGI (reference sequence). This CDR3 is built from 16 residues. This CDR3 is CASSPGEDSSSYEQYF. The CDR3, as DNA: TGTGCCAGCAGTCCCGGGGAGGACAGTTCCTCCTACGAGCAGTACTTC.

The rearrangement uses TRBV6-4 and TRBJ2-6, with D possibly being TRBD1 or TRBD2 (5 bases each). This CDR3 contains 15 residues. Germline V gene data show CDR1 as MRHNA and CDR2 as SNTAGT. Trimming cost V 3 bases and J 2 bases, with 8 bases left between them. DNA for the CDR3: TGTGCCAGCAGTGAGGGGGAAACTGGGGCCAACGTCCTGACTTTC. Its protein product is CASSEGETGANVLTF.

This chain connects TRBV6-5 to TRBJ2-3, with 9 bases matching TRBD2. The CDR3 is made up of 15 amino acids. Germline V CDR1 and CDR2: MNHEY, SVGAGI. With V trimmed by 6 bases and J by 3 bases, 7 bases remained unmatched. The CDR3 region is CASSQRGELTDTQYF. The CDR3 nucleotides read TGTGCCAGCAGCCAGCGGGGGGAACTAACAGATACGCAGTATTTT.

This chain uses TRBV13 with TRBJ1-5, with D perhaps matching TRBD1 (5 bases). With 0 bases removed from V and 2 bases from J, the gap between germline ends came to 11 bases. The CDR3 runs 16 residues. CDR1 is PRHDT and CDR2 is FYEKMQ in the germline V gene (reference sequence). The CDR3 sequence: CASSLGAAGRNQPQHF. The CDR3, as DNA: TGTGCCAGCAGCTTAGGTGCAGCAGGGCGCAATCAGCCCCAGCATTTT.

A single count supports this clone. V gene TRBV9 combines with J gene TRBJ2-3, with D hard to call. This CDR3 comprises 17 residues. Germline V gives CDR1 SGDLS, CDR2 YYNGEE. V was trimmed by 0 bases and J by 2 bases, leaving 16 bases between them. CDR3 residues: CASSVGVVNDATDTQYF. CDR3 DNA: TGTGCCAGCAGCGTAGGGGTCGTTAACGACGCCACAGATACGCAGTATTTT.

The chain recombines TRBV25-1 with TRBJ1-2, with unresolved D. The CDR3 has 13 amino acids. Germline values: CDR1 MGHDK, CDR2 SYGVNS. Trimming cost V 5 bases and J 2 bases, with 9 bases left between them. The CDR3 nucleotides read TGTGCCAGCAGTCCCCCCGGGAACTATGGCTACACCTTC. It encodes CASSPPGNYGYTF.

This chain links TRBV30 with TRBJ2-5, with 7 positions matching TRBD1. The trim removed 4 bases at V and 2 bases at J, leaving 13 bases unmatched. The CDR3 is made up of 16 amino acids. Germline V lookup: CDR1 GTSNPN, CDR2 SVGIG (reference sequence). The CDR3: CAWNIVYDRAQETQYF. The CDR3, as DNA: TGTGCCTGGAATATTGTTTATGACAGGGCGCAAGAGACCCAGTACTTC.

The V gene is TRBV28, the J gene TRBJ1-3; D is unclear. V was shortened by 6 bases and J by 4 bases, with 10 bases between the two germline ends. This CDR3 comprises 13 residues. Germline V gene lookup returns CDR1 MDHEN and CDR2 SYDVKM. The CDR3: CASSQLQGNTIYF. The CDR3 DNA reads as TGTGCCAGCAGCCAACTACAGGGAAACACCATATATTTT.

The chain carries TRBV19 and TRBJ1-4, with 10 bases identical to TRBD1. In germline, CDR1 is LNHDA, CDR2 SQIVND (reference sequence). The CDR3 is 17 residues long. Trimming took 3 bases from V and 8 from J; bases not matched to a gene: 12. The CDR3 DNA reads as TGTGCCAGTAGTATGGGGGGACGACAGGGGGCGAACGAAAAACTGTTTTTT. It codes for CASSMGGRQGANEKLFF. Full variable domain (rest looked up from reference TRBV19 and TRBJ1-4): DGGITQSPKYLFRKEGQNVTLSCEQNLNHDAMYWYRQDPGQGLRLIYYSQIVNDFQKGDIAEGYSVSREKKESFPLTVTSAQKNPTAFYLCASSMGGRQGANEKLFFGSGTQLSVL.

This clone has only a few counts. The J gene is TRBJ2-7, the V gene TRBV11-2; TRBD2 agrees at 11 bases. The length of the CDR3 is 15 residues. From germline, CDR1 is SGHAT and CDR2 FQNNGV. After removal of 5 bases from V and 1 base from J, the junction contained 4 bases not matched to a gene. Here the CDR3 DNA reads TGTGCCAGCAGCGATAGCGGGGGGGCGTCCTACGAGCAGTACTTC. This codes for CASSDSGGASYEQYF.

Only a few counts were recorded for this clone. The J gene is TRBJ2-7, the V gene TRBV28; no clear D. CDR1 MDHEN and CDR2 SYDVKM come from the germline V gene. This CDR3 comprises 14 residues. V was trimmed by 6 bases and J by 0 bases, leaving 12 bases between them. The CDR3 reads CASSMGISSYEQYF. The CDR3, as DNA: TGTGCCAGCAGCATGGGAATTTCCTCCTACGAGCAGTACTTC.

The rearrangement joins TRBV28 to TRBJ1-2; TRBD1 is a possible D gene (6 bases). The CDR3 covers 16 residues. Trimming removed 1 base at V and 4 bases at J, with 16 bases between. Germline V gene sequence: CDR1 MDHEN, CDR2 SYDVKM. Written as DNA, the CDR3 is TGTGCCAGCAGTTTATTTGCCCGGGGGCAAGGCTATGGCTACACCTTC. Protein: CASSLFARGQGYGYTF.